This passage covers 6 T cell receptor beta chains from one sample sequenced in a study of Tregs in tolerant kidney transplant recipients. Profiled with immunoSEQ multiplex PCR; TCRdb holds only in-frame clones, not every one. The sample has around 3,000 clones. After around six days with irradiated graft donor PBMCs, CFSE-labeled recipient PBMCs were FACS-sorted. Their antigen targets remain unknown. This sample comprised CD8+ T cells from blood cultured with allogeneic cells, obtained before the transplant. The receptors originated from a human patient who received a combined kidney and bone marrow transplant.

As to this clone: The CDR3 end falls 3 residues outside the read, so it is completed with the germline J gene. This rearrangement joins TRBV24-1 to TRBJ2-3, with 8 bases matching TRBD1. Germline values: CDR1 KGHDR, CDR2 SFDVKD. The CDR3 is 17 residues long. V trimming: 5 bases; J trimming: 6 bases; junction bases outside the gene matches: 15. The CDR3 protein is CATSGPKTGDSRDTQYF. The sequenced part of the CDR3 DNA is TGTGCCACCAGTGGGCCCAAGACAGGGGACAGTAGGGATACG.

The CDR3 sequence: CASSPGGGPLSPLHF. The covered CDR3 bases are TGTGCCAGCAGCCCCGGTGGGGGCCCACTCTCACCC. The chain joins TRBV5-5 to TRBJ1-6, with a weak D call TRBD1 (6 bases). The missing CDR3 end, 3 residues past where the read stops, is filled in from the germline J gene. The CDR3 is 15 amino acids. Germline values: CDR1 SGHKS, CDR2 YYEKEE (reference sequence). Trimming removed 4 bases at V and 10 bases at J, with 18 bases between.

Note on this clone: The read terminates 3 residues ahead of where the CDR3 ends, so the germline J gene completes it. The rearrangement uses TRBV10-3 and TRBJ2-3; 14 bases are shared with TRBD2. This CDR3 contains 19 residues. Germline CDR1 is ENHRY and CDR2 is SYGVKD. The V and J ends lost 0 bases and 3 bases, in that order; junction bases with no gene match: 8. The sequenced part of the CDR3 DNA is TGTGCCATCAGTGAGTCGGGGACTAGCGGGAGCCCGGAGACAGATACG. Translation: CAISESGTSGSPETDT. In full, the CDR3 reads CAISESGTSGSPETDTQYF.

In regard to this clone: The CDR3 end falls 3 residues outside the read, so it is completed with the germline J gene. V and J are TRBV19 and TRBJ1-5, with D unclear. The CDR3 sequence is 15 residues long. CDR1 and CDR2 (germline): LNHDA, SQIVND (reference sequence). V lost 7 bases, J lost 1 base, and 14 bases lay in between. The CDR3 loop reads CASKGSAGSNQPQHF. The sequenced part of the CDR3 DNA is TGTGCCAGTAAAGGGTCCGCGGGGAGCAATCAGCCC.

As to this clone: With the read ending 3 residues before the CDR3 end, the germline J gene is used to fill in that end. The rearrangement links TRBV10-2 to TRBJ2-7; 7 nucleotides match TRBD2. Looked up from germline, CDR1 is WSHSY and CDR2 is SAAADI. V shed 6 bases, J shed 1 base, and the junction held 6 bases outside the gene matches. CDR3 length: 14 amino acids. This CDR3 is CASSVSGFSYEQYF. CDR3 bases read: TGCGCCAGCAGCGTTAGCGGGTTTTCCTACGAG.

This clone is deemed medium-sized by its frequency. The CDR3 end is not reached by the read, which stops 3 residues before it; the germline J gene fills it in. J is TRBJ2-7 and V is TRBV5-6; TRBD1 aligns across 9 bases. The CDR3 is made up of 14 amino acids. Trimming removed 3 bases from V and 4 bases from J; junction bases left unmatched: 5. The germline CDR1 and CDR2 sequences are SGHDT and YYEEEE. CDR3 bases read: TGTGCCAGCAGCTACGGGACAGGGTCTTACGAG. This encodes CASSYGTGSYE. The full CDR3 reads CASSYGTGSYEQYF.